The clone carrying this T cell receptor beta chain was detected only a few times. Antigen specificity is unknown. The data were taken from a study of CD8 T cells in ankylosing spondylitis. TCRdb called the 5' RACE reads again in MiXCR, with one record for every CDR3 protein. The sample holds about 500,000 distinct CDR3 sequences, approximately 5% seen once. The study's findings and limits: The study identified a TCR beta motif of under ten highly homologous variants that appeared characteristic of ankylosing spondylitis blood.

This TCR derives from a male donor with ankylosing spondylitis. The sample consisted of blood, either unsorted or a sorted T cell fraction (not recorded which).

CDR3 region: CASRPDLQGPRETQYF. The CDR3 DNA sequence: TGTGCCAGCAGACCCGACTTACAGGGTCCGCGAGAGACCCAGTACTTC. This sequence joins TRBV25-1 and TRBJ2-5, with D possibly being TRBD1 (6 bases). CDR3 length: 16 amino acids. CDR1 and CDR2 (germline): MGHDK, SYGVNS. V was trimmed by 6 bases and J by 4 bases, leaving 21 bases between them.